This TCR beta chain was retrieved from a study of T-cell memory formation after mild COVID-19. TCRdb re-called the 5' RACE reads through MiXCR, storing one row per CDR3 protein. The data hold roughly 250,000 distinct CDR3 sequences, with around 17% observed a single time. This clonotype was seen a handful of times. CDR3 length equals 16 residues. Looked up from germline, CDR1 is SGHVS and CDR2 is FQNEAQ. V gave up 6 bases and J gave up 3 bases, with 17 bases separating them. V is TRBV7-8 and J is TRBJ1-4; TRBD1 might be the D (5 bases). Sequencing was performed on PBMCs or a T cell subset sorted from them (not recorded which). The receptor was derived from a man younger than 30 who had mild COVID-19 (a few samples of this study predate the infection). Cell type and time point are not known. In nucleotides, the CDR3 is TGTGCCAGCAGACCCCGGGACGGCGGGTCTAATGAAAAACTGTTTTTT. Residues: CASRPRDGGSNEKLFF.